These 26 T cell receptor beta chains came from one sample sequenced in a study of lymphopenia after photon versus proton radiotherapy (dated by TCRdb to the late 2010s). The library was produced with the immunoSEQ multiplex PCR assay. Drawn from immuneACCESS, this table holds only the in-frame rearrangements with V and J called that TCRdb kept. Clones are partly lost; checked studies trace under half to an unresolved V gene and leave the rest unexplained. The sample data list roughly 32,000 clones, and 85% to 95% of these were observed just once. The ten top clones hold about 0.72% of the sample. Source: peripheral blood, taken from a patient treated with photon-based radiotherapy. These receptors were collected from a woman aged 45-60 years with cholangiocarcinoma.

The chain couples TRBV15 to TRBJ2-1, with D uncertain. Germline-derived CDR1 and CDR2 are LNHNV and YYDKDF (reference sequence). This CDR3 is built from 17 residues. Trimming stripped 0 bases from V and 5 bases from J, with 17 bases between. The CDR3 spells CATSREKVMSRDNEQFF. CDR3 nucleotide sequence: TGTGCCACCAGCAGAGAAAAGGTCATGAGTCGGGACAATGAGCAGTTCTTC.

V gene TRBV6-1 combines with J gene TRBJ1-1; no firm D call. The CDR3 runs 11 residues. Trimming removed 6 bases from V and 3 bases from J, with 5 bases in between. Germline V gene data show CDR1 as MNHNS and CDR2 as SASEGT. CDR3 nucleotides: TGTGCCAGCAGGGCGGACACTGAAGCTTTCTTT. Its translation is CASRADTEAFF.

The rearrangement joins TRBV4-3 to TRBJ2-1; 9 positions agree with TRBD2. V trimming: 0 bases; J trimming: 6 bases; junction bases outside the gene matches: 6. CDR1 LGHNA and CDR2 YSLEER come from the germline V gene. This CDR3 is 16 amino acids long. CDR3 in DNA: TGCGCCAGCAGCCAAGATAGGCTAGCGGGGTTCAATGAGCAGTTCTTC. Its protein product is CASSQDRLAGFNEQFF.

The J gene is TRBJ1-2, the V gene TRBV10-3, with D possibly TRBD1 on 5 matching bases. The germline V gene has CDR1 ENHRY and CDR2 SYGVKD. Trimming removed 10 bases from V and 5 bases from J, with 14 bases in between. This CDR3 region has 12 residues. The CDR3 DNA is TGTGCCAGCAGCCCAGGGAGTTATGGCTACACCTTC. Protein sequence: CASSPGSYGYTF.

V and J are TRBV5-8 and TRBJ1-1, with D possibly being TRBD1 (5 bases). Germline V gene data show CDR1 as SGHTS and CDR2 as YDEGEE. The CDR3 contains 15 residues. V lost 0 bases, J lost 4 bases, and 13 bases lay in between. In DNA form, the CDR3 reads TGTGCCAGCAGCTTGGGTGGACGCGGGGGCACTGAAGCTTTCTTT. It specifies CASSLGGRGGTEAFF.

This clone showed up just a few times. The chain recombines TRBV28 with TRBJ1-5; 9 bases align to TRBD1. Germline values: CDR1 MDHEN, CDR2 SYDVKM. The CDR3 extends over 13 amino acids. V lost 10 bases, J lost 7 bases, and 8 bases stayed unmatched. Here the CDR3 reads CAIGGQGGQPQHF. Written as DNA, the CDR3 is TGTGCCATCGGGGGACAGGGTGGGCAGCCCCAGCATTTT.

This chain uses TRBV2 with TRBJ1-2; 11 bases agree with TRBD1. This CDR3 is 15 amino acids long. Germline-derived CDR1 and CDR2 are SNHLY and FYNNEI. The V segment lost 6 bases and the J segment 0 bases; nucleotides outside the gene matches: 3. The CDR3 DNA follows: TGTGCCAGCAGCAGGGGACAGGGGGCTAACTATGGCTACACCTTC. This encodes CASSRGQGANYGYTF. Looking up the rest from reference TRBV2 and TRBJ1-2 gives the full variable domain: EPEVTQTPSHQVTQMGQEVILRCVPISNHLYFYWYRQILGQKVEFLVSFYNNEISEKSEIFDDQFSVERPDGSNFTLKIRSTKLEDSAMYFCASSRGQGANYGYTFGSGTRLTVV.

This chain links TRBV5-8 with TRBJ2-7; D possibly uses TRBD1 or TRBD2 (5 bases each). V lost 4 bases to trimming and J lost 4 bases, with 18 bases between them. CDR1 is SGHTS and CDR2 is YDEGEE in the germline V gene. CDR3 length: 15 residues. The CDR3 protein is CASSRDGWGRYEQYF. DNA for the CDR3: TGTGCCAGCAGCCGGGACGGTTGGGGTAGATACGAGCAGTACTTC.

This chain connects TRBV19 to TRBJ1-2; a weak D match, TRBD1 (5 bases). The CDR3 totals 14 residues. The germline CDR1 and CDR2 sequences are LNHDA and SQIVND (reference sequence). Trimming removed 2 bases at V and 5 bases at J, with 12 bases between. The CDR3: CASSISGALYGYTF. Here the CDR3 DNA reads TGTGCCAGTAGTATAAGTGGGGCGTTGTATGGCTACACCTTC.

This chain connects TRBV10-1 to TRBJ2-3; the D is unclear. The V end was cut by 3 bases, the J end by 6 bases, with 19 bases between. Germline V gives CDR1 WNHNN, CDR2 SYGVQD (reference sequence). The CDR3 covers 16 residues. CDR3: CASSEGSGSSQDTQYF. As DNA, the CDR3 is TGCGCCAGCAGTGAAGGGTCAGGCTCTTCCCAGGATACGCAGTATTTT.

This clone was observed a single time. The chain is built from TRBV5-6 and TRBJ2-7; D tentatively reads TRBD1 or TRBD2 (5 bases each). Trimming stripped 0 bases from V and 2 bases from J, with 12 bases between. The CDR3 runs 15 residues. Looked up from germline, CDR1 is SGHDT and CDR2 is YYEEEE. CDR3 residues: CASSLGRGPAYEQYF. The DNA for the CDR3 is TGTGCCAGCAGCTTGGGTAGGGGACCGGCCTACGAGCAGTACTTC.

The chain combines TRBV7-8 with TRBJ2-4, with D unresolved. The V gene's germline CDR1 is SGHVS and CDR2 FQNEAQ. CDR3 size: 16 residues. Trimming left V 5 bases short and J 0 bases short, with 14 bases between. CDR3 protein: CASSPDRILAKNIQYF. Here the CDR3 DNA reads TGTGCCAGCAGCCCCGACCGCATTTTAGCCAAAAACATTCAGTACTTC. The entire variable domain, with the rest obtained from reference TRBV7-8 and TRBJ2-4, is as follows: GAGVSQSPRYKVAKRGQDVALRCDPISGHVSLFWYQQALGQGPEFLTYFQNEAQLDKSGLPSDRFFAERPEGSVSTLKIQRTQQEDSAVYLCASSPDRILAKNIQYFGAGTRLSVL.

The genes are TRBV18 and TRBJ1-1; no reliable D call. The CDR3 consists of 15 residues. Germline V gives CDR1 KGHSH, CDR2 LQKENI. V was clipped by 3 bases and J by 0 bases, with 11 bases between them. The CDR3: CASSPKVGMNTEAFF. The CDR3 bases are TGTGCCAGCTCACCTAAAGTAGGGATGAACACTGAAGCTTTCTTT.

The V and J genes are TRBV18 and TRBJ1-5; 8 bases map to TRBD1. The CDR3 is made up of 16 amino acids. From germline, CDR1 is KGHSH and CDR2 LQKENI. With 5 bases clipped from V and 4 bases from J, the junction kept 10 bases outside the gene matches. In nucleotides, the CDR3 is TGTGCCAGCTCAGCAGCATTCCGGGACAGGAATCAGCCCCAGCATTTT. This encodes CASSAAFRDRNQPQHF.

The chain has TRBV9 and TRBJ2-5, with TRBD1 matching over 7 bases. The J segment lost 5 bases and the V segment lost 6 bases, leaving 7 bases of the junction unmatched. The V gene's germline CDR1 is SGDLS and CDR2 YYNGEE. The length of the CDR3 is 13 residues. In DNA, the CDR3 is TGTGCCAGCATCCGGGACAGTGGGGAGACCCAGTACTTC. Its protein product is CASIRDSGETQYF.

The chain joins TRBV27 to TRBJ1-1, with 8 bases that match TRBD1. The CDR3 has 14 residues. Germline assignment: CDR1 MNHEY and CDR2 SMNVEV (reference sequence). J gave up 12 bases and V 4 bases, and 13 bases lay outside the gene matches. The chain's CDR3 is CASSSPDRGLRTFF. CDR3 DNA: TGTGCCAGCAGTTCTCCCGACAGGGGATTGAGAACTTTCTTT.

This clone was found once. Germline and junction disagree at one end, which may indicate a read error. The CDR3 loop reads CASSLSTGKAYGYTF. For the CDR3, the DNA is TGTGCCAGCAGTCTATCGACAGGGAAGGCCTATGGCTACACCTTC. This chain connects TRBV27 to TRBJ1-2; 7 bases map to TRBD1. CDR3 size: 15 residues. Germline V gives CDR1 MNHEY, CDR2 SMNVEV (reference sequence).

This rearrangement joins TRBV28 to TRBJ1-2; 8 bases line up with TRBD1. Germline V gene lookup returns CDR1 MDHEN and CDR2 SYDVKM. The CDR3 is made up of 15 amino acids. Trimming at V came to 1 base and at J to 4 bases, leaving 5 bases not matched to a gene. The CDR3 nucleotides read TGTGCCAGCAGTTTATTCGGACAGGGTGGCTATGGCTACACCTTC. Its protein product is CASSLFGQGGYGYTF.

This chain joins TRBV30 and TRBJ1-5; a possible D gene is TRBD1 (5 bases). The CDR3 spans 14 residues. CDR1 and CDR2 (germline): GTSNPN, SVGIG (reference sequence). V lost 2 bases to trimming and J lost 4 bases, with 12 bases between them. The CDR3 loop is CAWSRDYLNQPQHF. The CDR3 nucleotides read TGTGCCTGGAGTCGGGACTACCTTAATCAGCCCCAGCATTTT.

The CDR3 is CASSLWSTEAFF. The CDR3, as DNA: TGTGCCAGCAGCCTCTGGAGCACTGAAGCTTTCTTT. The chain is built from TRBV5-6 and TRBJ1-1; no firm D call. The CDR3 spans 12 residues. Germline V lookup: CDR1 SGHDT, CDR2 YYEEEE. V gave up 4 bases and J gave up 4 bases, with 8 bases separating them. The full variable domain, with the rest looked up from reference TRBV5-6 and TRBJ1-1, is DAGVTQSPTHLIKTRGQQVTLRCSPKSGHDTVSWYQQALGQGPQFIFQYYEEEERQRGNFPDRFSGHQFPNYSSELNVNALLLGDSALYLCASSLWSTEAFFGQGTRLTVV.

V gene TRBV9 combines with J gene TRBJ2-7, with D possibly TRBD2 on 5 matching bases. The CDR3 is 14 residues long. The ends were cut back, 4 bases at V and 4 bases at J, with 15 bases in the middle. CDR1 is SGDLS, CDR2 YYNGEE, per germline. The CDR3 coding sequence is TGTGCCAGCAGCCCACGGGGAGAGAGTTACGAGCAGTACTTC. It translates to CASSPRGESYEQYF.

The chain combines TRBV5-4 with TRBJ1-2; no definite D call. The ends were cut back, 4 bases at V and 6 bases at J, with 19 bases in the middle. Germline loops: CDR1 SGHNT, CDR2 YYREEE (reference sequence). This CDR3 comprises 15 residues. Here the CDR3 reads CASSKGEARKNGYTF. The DNA of the CDR3 is TGTGCCAGCAGCAAGGGAGAGGCCAGGAAAAATGGCTACACCTTC.

The chain carries TRBV19 and TRBJ1-2; 7 nucleotides agree with TRBD1. J was trimmed by 10 bases and V by 5 bases; bases with no gene match: 13. The CDR3 is 14 amino acids. Germline values: CDR1 LNHDA, CDR2 SQIVND (reference sequence). CDR3 in amino acids: CASSSYGTEDFYTF. CDR3 sequence (DNA): TGTGCCAGTAGTTCCTACGGGACAGAAGACTTCTACACCTTC.

The chain employs TRBV11-3 and TRBJ2-2; perhaps TRBD2 as D (5 bases). The CDR3 spans 14 residues. Germline loops: CDR1 SGHNT, CDR2 YENEEA. V lost 3 bases to trimming and J lost 5 bases, with 10 bases between them. CDR3 DNA sequence: TGTGCCAGCAGCTTCAGCGGTGCGACCGGGGAGCTGTTTTTT. It yields the protein CASSFSGATGELFF.

The chain has TRBV7-9 and TRBJ1-4, with 7 bases lining up with TRBD1. The CDR3 extends over 15 amino acids. The V gene's germline CDR1 is SEHNR and CDR2 FQNEAQ (reference sequence). V lost 5 bases to trimming and J lost 6 bases; unmatched junction nucleotides: 9. CDR3 protein: CASSRMTGIDEKLFF. The DNA of the CDR3 is TGTGCCAGCAGCCGGATGACAGGGATAGATGAAAAACTGTTTTTT.

The chain recombines TRBV11-3 with TRBJ1-5; D is uncertain. V dropped 0 bases and J dropped 0 bases, with 6 bases sitting between them. Germline assignment: CDR1 SGHNT and CDR2 YENEEA. The CDR3 runs 15 residues. Here the CDR3 DNA reads TGTGCCAGCAGCTTAGACGACATTAGCAATCAGCCCCAGCATTTT. It specifies CASSLDDISNQPQHF.